The source of this TCR beta chain is a study of early T cells in non-severe SARS-CoV-2 infection. About the study: Alpha and beta chains were unpaired, from unsorted whole-blood bulk RNA.

Turning to this clonotype: The antigen is undetermined.

Unique molecular identifiers (one per individual cDNA molecule) were attached. TCRdb fed the 5' RACE reads into MiXCR, producing one record per CDR3 protein. The sample has some 88,000 distinct CDR3 sequences; approximately 17% are singletons. Looked up from germline, CDR1 is DFQATT and CDR2 is SNEGSKA (reference sequence). The CDR3 runs to 12 residues. The V and J ends lost 8 bases and 3 bases, in that order; junction bases with no gene match: 4. Study results and limitations: Matching with VDJdb favored anti-spike CD8 responses (missing private and CD4 specificities).

The chain joins TRBV20-1 to TRBJ2-5; 9 bases match TRBD1. This TCR was recovered from an adult who was a healthcare worker with PCR-confirmed SARS-CoV-2 infection or an uninfected control (not recorded which). The starting material was whole blood, obtained at baseline. Here the CDR3 reads CSPGQGEETQYF. The CDR3 DNA follows: TGCAGTCCGGGACAGGGTGAAGAGACCCAGTACTTC.